This T cell receptor (beta chain) is drawn from a study of blood T cell repertoires in COVID-19. Across the whole study: Specimens from acute and convalescent COVID-19 originated in the United States, Italy and Spain. PBMCs, B-cell-depleted T cells, or T cells provided the cDNA or gDNA that made up the material.

As handled by the study authors: Estimation of nucleated cell counts was performed using reference gene primer amplification. Generated by immunoSEQ multiplex PCR, the TCRdb table keeps only in-frame clones and is missing some. V and J calls and clone size are as listed in that table; D and trimming were resolved from the DNA. This sample has about 50,000 clones, with 83% found just once. Germline lookup yields CDR1 LNHDA and CDR2 SQIVND (reference sequence). Trimming pared 5 bases from V and 5 bases from J, leaving 13 bases between. The length of the CDR3 is 15 residues. The chain is built from TRBV19 and TRBJ1-6; tentatively, D is TRBD1 (6 bases). The TCR sequence derives from a man aged 35-49 years with acute or convalescent COVID-19. Sequenced sample: peripheral blood. This CDR3 reads CASSATGGNNSPLHF. As DNA, the CDR3 is TGTGCCAGTAGTGCGACAGGCGGAAATAATTCACCCCTCCACTTT.